This TCR beta chain came from a study of blood T cell repertoires in COVID-19. Trimming stripped 0 bases from V and 6 bases from J, with 12 bases between. Per the germline V gene, CDR1 is SGHRS and CDR2 is YFSETQ. This CDR3 spans 15 amino acids. Participants were aged about 18 to 100 years from more than 20 US areas. Recovered status in Cohort 3 required two negative PCRs, clearance, or symptom resolution. In the study's own analysis: Using reference gene primer amplification, nucleated cell counts were estimated. Produced via immunoSEQ multiplex PCR; TCRdb's table is partial and in-frame only. The V and J calls and clone size come from that table; D and trimming were worked out from the DNA. Among around 240,000 clones listed, approximately 83% were seen once.

The origin of this receptor is a woman aged 50 to 60 who had recovered from COVID-19. Specimen: PBMCs or T cells enriched from blood (not recorded which). V usage is TRBV5-1 and J usage is TRBJ1-4; possible D gene TRBD1, 6 bases. In DNA, the CDR3 is TGCGCCAGCAGCTTGGCCAGCAGGGGAGATGAAAAACTGTTTTTT. Protein product: CASSLASRGDEKLFF.